This entry features one T cell receptor (beta chain) sequence. The CDR3 covers 16 residues. Trimming left V 0 bases short and J 4 bases short, with 16 bases between. Germline-derived CDR1 and CDR2 are GTSNPN and SVGIG (reference sequence). TCRdb keeps only in-frame clones here, not all; method: immunoSEQ multiplex PCR. The sample consists of around 110,000 clones, about 90% of them appearing once. The data derive from a study of blood T cell repertoires in COVID-19. Study background: From the United States, Italy and Spain came samples of acute and convalescent COVID-19.

V and J are TRBV30 and TRBJ2-1, with no clear D. The sample consisted of peripheral blood. The receptor comes from a man aged 35-49 years with active or convalescent COVID-19. The CDR3 here is CAWSVNWPEPYNEQFF. The CDR3 DNA follows: TGTGCCTGGAGTGTAAATTGGCCGGAGCCTTACAATGAGCAGTTCTTC.